This T cell receptor (beta chain) was profiled in a study of blood T cell repertoires in COVID-19. The overall study: Specimens from acute and convalescent COVID-19 originated in the United States, Italy and Spain. PBMCs, B-cell-depleted T cells, or T cells provided the cDNA or gDNA that made up the material.

While infection was still active, Seattle patients were enrolled and then followed longitudinally. Losses at the gene ends were 3 bases for V and 3 bases for J; bases not matched to a gene: 1. Germline V CDR1 and CDR2: MNHEY, SMNVEV (reference sequence). The CDR3 is 13 amino acids. In the authors' workflow: For nucleated cells, counts were estimated from reference gene primer amplification. Assay used: immunoSEQ multiplex PCR; TCRdb lists only in-frame clones, some missing. V and J calls plus clone size are reproduced from that table; the DNA served to infer D and trimming. Of some 200,000 clones in the sample, about 81% were seen once.

The rearrangement uses TRBV27 and TRBJ2-7; TRBD1 matches 8 bases. The sample was peripheral blood. This clonotype was sampled from a woman aged 70-85 years with COVID-19, enrolled during active disease. The CDR3 sequence: CASSFGQGYEQYF. The DNA for the CDR3 is TGTGCCAGCAGTTTTGGACAGGGCTACGAGCAGTACTTC.